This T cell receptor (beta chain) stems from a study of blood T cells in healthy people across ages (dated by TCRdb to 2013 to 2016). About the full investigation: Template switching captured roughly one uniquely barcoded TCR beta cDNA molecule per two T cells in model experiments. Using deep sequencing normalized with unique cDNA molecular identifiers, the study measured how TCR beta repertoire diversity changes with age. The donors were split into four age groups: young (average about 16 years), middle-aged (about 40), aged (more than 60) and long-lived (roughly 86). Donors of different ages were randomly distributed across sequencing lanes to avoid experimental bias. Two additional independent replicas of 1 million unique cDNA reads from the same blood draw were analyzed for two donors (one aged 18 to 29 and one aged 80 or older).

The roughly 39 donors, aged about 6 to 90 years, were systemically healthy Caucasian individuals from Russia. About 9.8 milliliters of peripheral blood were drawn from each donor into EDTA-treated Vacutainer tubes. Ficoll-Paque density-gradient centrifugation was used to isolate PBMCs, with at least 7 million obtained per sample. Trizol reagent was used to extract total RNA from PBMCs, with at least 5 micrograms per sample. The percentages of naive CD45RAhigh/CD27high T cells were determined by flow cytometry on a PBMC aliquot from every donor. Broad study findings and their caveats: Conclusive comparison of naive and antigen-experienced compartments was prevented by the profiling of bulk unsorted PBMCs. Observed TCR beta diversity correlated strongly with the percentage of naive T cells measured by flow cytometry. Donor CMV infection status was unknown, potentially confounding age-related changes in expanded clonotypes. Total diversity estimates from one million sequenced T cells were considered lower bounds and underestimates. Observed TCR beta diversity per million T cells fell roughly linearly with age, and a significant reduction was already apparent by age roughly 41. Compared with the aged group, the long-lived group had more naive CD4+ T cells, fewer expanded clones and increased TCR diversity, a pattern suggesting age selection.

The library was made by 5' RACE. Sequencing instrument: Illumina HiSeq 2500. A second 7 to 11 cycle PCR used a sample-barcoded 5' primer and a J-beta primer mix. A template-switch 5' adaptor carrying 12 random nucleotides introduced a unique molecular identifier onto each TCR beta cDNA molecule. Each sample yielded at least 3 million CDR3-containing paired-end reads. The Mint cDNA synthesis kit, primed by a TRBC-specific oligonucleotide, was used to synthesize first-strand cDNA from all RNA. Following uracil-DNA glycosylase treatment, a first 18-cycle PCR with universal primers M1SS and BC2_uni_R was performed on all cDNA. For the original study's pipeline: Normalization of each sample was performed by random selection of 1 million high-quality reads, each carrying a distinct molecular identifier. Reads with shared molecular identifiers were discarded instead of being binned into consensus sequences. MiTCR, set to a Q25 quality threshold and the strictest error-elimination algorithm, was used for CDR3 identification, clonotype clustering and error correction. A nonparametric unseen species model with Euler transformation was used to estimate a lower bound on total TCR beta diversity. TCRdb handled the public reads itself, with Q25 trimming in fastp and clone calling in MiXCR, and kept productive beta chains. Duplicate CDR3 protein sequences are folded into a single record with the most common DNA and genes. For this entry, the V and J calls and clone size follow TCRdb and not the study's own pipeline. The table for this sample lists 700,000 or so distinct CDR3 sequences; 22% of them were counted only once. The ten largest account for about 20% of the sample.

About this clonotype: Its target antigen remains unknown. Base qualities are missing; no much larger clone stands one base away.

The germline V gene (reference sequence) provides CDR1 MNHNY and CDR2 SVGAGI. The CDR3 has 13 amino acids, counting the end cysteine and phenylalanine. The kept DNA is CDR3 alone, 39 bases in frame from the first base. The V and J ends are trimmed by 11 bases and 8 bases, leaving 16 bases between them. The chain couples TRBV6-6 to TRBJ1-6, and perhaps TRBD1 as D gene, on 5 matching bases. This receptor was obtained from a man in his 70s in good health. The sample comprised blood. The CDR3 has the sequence CAAARDGDSPLHF. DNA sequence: TGTGCCGCGGCCAGGGACGGGGATTCACCCCTCCACTTT.